The 21 T cell receptor beta chains given below trace back to one sample, sequenced in a study of cytomegalovirus exposure and HLA in healthy donors (dated by TCRdb to 2016 to 2017). The library was made by the immunoSEQ multiplex PCR assay. For the multiplex PCR, a mixture combining 60 forward primers for TCR Vbeta segments and 13 reverse primers for TCR Jbeta segments was used. TCRdb carries this immuneACCESS record with in-frame sequences only. Its versions omit some clonotypes, under half of them owing to an unresolved V gene in the studies checked, with the rest unexplained. A total of 100,000 or so clones appear in this sample, around 73% of them only once. Of the sample, around 1.3% is held by the ten largest clones. The sequenced sample was PBMCs. These receptors originate from a man aged 25-40 years in good health and CMV-seronegative.

The chain has TRBV19 and TRBJ1-5; D possibly corresponds to TRBD1 (5 bases). This CDR3 has 13 residues. Looked up from germline, CDR1 is LNHDA and CDR2 is SQIVND (reference sequence). Trimming cost V 1 base and J 8 bases, with 9 bases left between them. The CDR3 protein is CASSIAGLEPQHF. The CDR3 DNA reads as TGTGCCAGTAGTATAGCAGGGCTAGAGCCCCAGCATTTT.

The chain couples TRBV21-1 to TRBJ2-7; TRBD2 is the table's D call and was not checked against the DNA. TRBV21-1 is noted as a pseudogene. The CDR3 loop spans 16 amino acids. In DNA, the CDR3 is TGTGCCAGCAGCAATATCGCGGGAGGGCCGCGAGACGAGCAGTACTTC. Its translation: CASSNIAGGPRDEQYF.

V is TRBV19 and J is TRBJ2-3; D unclear. The germline CDR1 and CDR2 sequences are LNHDA and SQIVND (reference sequence). Trimming pared 5 bases from V and 6 bases from J, leaving 15 bases between. The CDR3 totals 14 residues. The chain's CDR3 is CASSLGYAKDTQYF. The CDR3 nucleotides read TGTGCCAGTAGTTTGGGCTACGCGAAGGATACGCAGTATTTT.

This clone was seen a few times. In nucleotides, the CDR3 is TGTGCCAGTAGTACGTTAGCGGGAGGGTACAATGAGCAGTTCTTC. This gives the protein CASSTLAGGYNEQFF. This rearrangement joins TRBV19 to TRBJ2-1; 11 bases match TRBD2. There are 15 residues in the CDR3. The V and J ends lost 4 bases and 4 bases, in that order; junction bases with no gene match: 3. The germline V gene has CDR1 LNHDA and CDR2 SQIVND (reference sequence). Full variable domain (rest looked up from reference TRBV19 and TRBJ2-1): DGGITQSPKYLFRKEGQNVTLSCEQNLNHDAMYWYRQDPGQGLRLIYYSQIVNDFQKGDIAEGYSVSREKKESFPLTVTSAQKNPTAFYLCASSTLAGGYNEQFFGPGTRLTVL.

As DNA, the CDR3 is TGTGCCAGCAGCACGGTCGACAGGACTCCTGGCTACACCTTC. Translation: CASSTVDRTPGYTF. The chain employs TRBV7-9 and TRBJ1-2; tentative D call: TRBD1 (6 bases). The CDR3 totals 14 residues. The V gene lost 5 bases and the J gene lost 7 bases, with 17 bases spanning the gap. In germline, CDR1 is SEHNR, CDR2 FQNEAQ (reference sequence).

V gene TRBV7-9 combines with J gene TRBJ2-5; TRBD2 might be the D (6 bases). CDR3 length: 14 amino acids. Trimming removed 5 bases from V and 9 bases from J, with 19 bases in between. Per germline, CDR1 SEHNR and CDR2 FQNEAQ (reference sequence). This CDR3 is CASSARDFEAAQYF. The CDR3 coding sequence is TGTGCCAGCAGCGCGAGGGACTTTGAGGCGGCCCAGTACTTC.

V is TRBV6-5 and J is TRBJ2-3; D unresolved. The CDR3 loop spans 13 amino acids. V was shortened by 4 bases and J by 2 bases, with 7 bases between the two germline ends. Germline V gene data show CDR1 as MNHEY and CDR2 as SVGAGI. The CDR3 DNA is TGTGCCAGCAGTTTTAGTAACACAGATACGCAGTATTTT. Residues: CASSFSNTDTQYF.

CDR3 in DNA: TGTGCCAGCAGCTCGCAGGGGATCAGCCAGCCCCAGCATTTT. This translates into CASSSQGISQPQHF. The chain is built from TRBV7-9 and TRBJ1-5; TRBD1 is a possible D gene (6 bases). Germline CDR1 SEHNR, CDR2 FQNEAQ (reference sequence). This CDR3 is built from 14 residues. V lost 4 bases and J lost 7, with 14 bases in between.

The V gene is TRBV5-4, the J gene TRBJ1-2; D remains unclear. This CDR3 has 12 residues. The V gene lost 0 bases and the J gene lost 8 bases, with 8 bases spanning the gap. The germline V gene encodes CDR1 SGHNT and CDR2 YYREEE (reference sequence). CDR3 nucleotides: TGTGCCAGCAGCTTGGAGGTCGGGGGCTACACCTTC. It is translated as CASSLEVGGYTF.

Only a few counts were recorded for this clone. Germline is not matched at one junction end, which may reflect a read error. The chain has TRBV19 and TRBJ2-7, with 7 bases matching TRBD2. Per germline, CDR1 LNHDA and CDR2 SQIVND (reference sequence). The CDR3 is 15 amino acids. The CDR3 spells CASSIFGGYSSEQYF. In nucleotides, the CDR3 is TGTGCCAGTAGTATATTCGGGGGGTATTCCTCCGAGCAGTACTTC.

This clone appeared a few times. The chain joins TRBV13 to TRBJ2-1, with D possibly being TRBD2 (5 bases). The CDR3 loop spans 14 amino acids. CDR1 PRHDT and CDR2 FYEKMQ come from the germline V gene (reference sequence). Trimming took 0 bases from V and 8 from J, leaving 11 bases between them. The CDR3 reads CASSLGSSFDEQFF. CDR3 bases: TGTGCCAGCAGCTTAGGGTCTAGCTTCGATGAGCAGTTCTTC.

The gene calls are TRBV11-2 and TRBJ2-1; 10 positions match TRBD2. V shed 4 bases, J shed 5 bases, and the junction held 5 bases outside the gene matches. Germline V gene sequence: CDR1 SGHAT, CDR2 FQNNGV. The CDR3 length is 15 residues. This CDR3 reads CASSSNSGGNNEQFF. The CDR3 coding sequence is TGTGCCAGCAGCTCCAATAGCGGGGGGAACAATGAGCAGTTCTTC.

This clone was counted only a few times. The V gene is TRBV6-5, the J gene TRBJ2-5, with a possible D match to TRBD2 (6 bases). The CDR3 is made up of 13 amino acids. Trimming stripped 6 bases from V and 5 bases from J, with 13 bases between. Germline-derived CDR1 and CDR2 are MNHEY and SVGAGI. In DNA form, the CDR3 reads TGTGCCAGCAGCCGGGGGAGCGGGGAGACCCAGTACTTC. Translating it yields CASSRGSGETQYF.

This clone turned up a few times. The chain combines TRBV2 with TRBJ2-3; D might be TRBD1 (6 bases). Germline V gene lookup returns CDR1 SNHLY and CDR2 FYNNEI. This CDR3 has 11 residues. Trimming stripped 7 bases from V and 5 bases from J, with 7 bases between. The CDR3 sequence is CASKTGDTQYF. The CDR3 nucleotides are TGTGCCAGCAAGACAGGAGATACGCAGTATTTT.

The chain employs TRBV10-1 and TRBJ1-1, with a possible D match to TRBD1 (5 bases). Germline values: CDR1 WNHNN, CDR2 SYGVQD (reference sequence). V lost 3 bases, J lost 7 bases, and 12 bases lay in between. The CDR3 totals 13 residues. This chain's CDR3 is CASSDTDRCEAFF. CDR3 in DNA: TGCGCCAGCAGTGATACCGACAGATGTGAAGCTTTCTTT.

The chain is built from TRBV5-1 and TRBJ1-1; 10 bases align to TRBD1. With V trimmed by 1 base and J by 7 bases, 10 bases remained unmatched. This CDR3 is 16 amino acids long. Germline V gene data show CDR1 as SGHRS and CDR2 as YFSETQ. CDR3 residues: CASSLRTGGGSGEAFF. The CDR3 bases are TGCGCCAGCAGCTTGCGGACAGGGGGGGGGTCGGGTGAAGCTTTCTTT.

The chain recombines TRBV15 with TRBJ2-7; D is undetermined. The ends were cut back, 4 bases at V and 3 bases at J, with 13 bases in the middle. The CDR3 spans 14 residues. From germline, CDR1 is LNHNV and CDR2 YYDKDF (reference sequence). For the CDR3, the DNA is TGTGCCACCAGCAACCCGAGCATGAACTACGAGCAGTACTTC. Translated: CATSNPSMNYEQYF.

This sequence joins TRBV5-1 and TRBJ1-2, with 7 positions matching TRBD1. CDR1 is SGHRS, CDR2 YFSETQ, per germline. With 4 bases clipped from V and 8 bases from J, the junction kept 8 bases outside the gene matches. CDR3 size: 13 residues. The chain's CDR3 is CASSHTGDVGYTF. The CDR3 coding sequence is TGCGCCAGCAGCCATACAGGGGATGTAGGCTACACCTTC.

The chain has TRBV11-2 and TRBJ2-7, with D possibly TRBD1 on 5 matching bases. Trimming removed 0 bases from V and 1 base from J, with 10 bases in between. Germline V gene sequence: CDR1 SGHAT, CDR2 FQNNGV. The CDR3 totals 15 residues. Written as DNA, the CDR3 is TGTGCCAGCAGCTTAGAGGCAGGGAAGTCCTACGAGCAGTACTTC. Translation gives CASSLEAGKSYEQYF.

The chain uses TRBV7-2 and TRBJ2-5, with 7 bases lining up with TRBD1. The J call is uncertain, as TRBJ2-7 better fits the DNA end. Germline lookup yields CDR1 SGHTA and CDR2 FQGNSA. CDR3 size: 20 residues. CDR3 loop: CASSLAVPQPLRTGSYEQYF. The CDR3 coding sequence is TGTGCCAGCAGCTTAGCGGTTCCACAACCCCTCAGGACAGGCTCCTACGAGCAGTACTTC.

The V call is TRBV28, the J call TRBJ1-1; D is unclear. This CDR3 spans 13 amino acids. CDR1 is MDHEN, CDR2 SYDVKM, per germline. Trimming took off 2 bases at V and 5 bases at J, with 9 bases between the two ends. The CDR3 DNA follows: TGTGCCAGCAGTTTAACTCTGCGGACTGAAGCTTTCTTT. Amino acids: CASSLTLRTEAFF.